This note documents a single TCR beta chain sequence. Its binding antigen is unknown. No qualities accompany the bases; no much larger clone lies one base away. The data were obtained in a study of blood T cell repertoires in COVID-19 (TCRdb year 2020). General notes on the study: Samples covering the acute and convalescent phases of COVID-19 were provided by collaborators in the United States, Italy and Spain. The samples were drawn from two sources: the first 160 participants of the ongoing ImmuneRACE study, and over 950 subjects contributed by 6 global collaborators. The dataset comprised deeply sampled blood TCRbeta repertoires from subjects exposed to, actively infected with, or recovered from COVID-19. The material from the prospective study consisted of cDNA or gDNA derived from T cells, B-cell-depleted T cells, or PBMCs. A de-identified subject ID, COVID-19 status, age in years and sex were almost always included in the sample metadata. Where available, HLA class I and class II types were taken from metadata supplied by the sample provider and were not determined by assay-based typing. The repertoires were released in a freely available public database intended as a resource for research on the immune response to SARS-CoV-2. The research as a whole found: The quantity of clinical and demographic metadata differed by source and by participant and was supplied without curation.

CDR1 and CDR2, looked up from the germline V gene, are SGHTA and FQGNSA. The CDR3 starts with the cysteine, ends with the phenylalanine, and has 15 residues. Solely the CDR3 DNA is kept, with 45 bases framed from the first base. Trimming at the junction amounts to 5 bases on V and 0 bases on J, and the germline ends lie 11 bases apart. TCRbeta CDR3 regions were amplified from genomic DNA using the immunoSEQ Assay, a bias-controlled multiplex PCR. Regarding the original processing steps: The number of nucleated cells in each sample was estimated by amplification of reference gene primers within the assay. To quantify the absolute abundance of each unique TCRbeta CDR3 rearrangement, sequence reads were collapsed and filtered. For each sample, productive Simpson clonality was calculated as the square root of Simpson's diversity index across productive rearrangements. Drawn from immuneACCESS, this table holds only the in-frame rearrangements with V and J called that TCRdb kept. Clones are partly lost; checked studies trace under half to an unresolved V gene and leave the rest unexplained. D and trimming were read from the DNA, whereas the V and J calls and clone size are those reported in that table. The sample table holds some 220,000 clones, of which approximately 85% were seen once. The top ten clones comprise more than 2% of the sample.

In Seattle, one collaborating source enrolled patients while the infection was active and tracked those patients longitudinally over the course of disease. Collaborating institutions collected whole blood in K2EDTA tubes following their own protocols. For TCRbeta analysis, collaborators shipped samples as frozen whole blood, isolated PBMCs, or DNA extracted from either of those sample types. The sequence was obtained from a woman in her 70s with COVID-19, enrolled during active disease. The rearrangement joined TRBV7-2 to TRBJ1-3, with the D gene not confidently named. What was sequenced was peripheral blood. Here is the DNA: TGTGCCAGCAGCCACGAAGGGAGCTCTGGAAACACCATATATTTT. Its amino acids are CASSHEGSSGNTIYF.